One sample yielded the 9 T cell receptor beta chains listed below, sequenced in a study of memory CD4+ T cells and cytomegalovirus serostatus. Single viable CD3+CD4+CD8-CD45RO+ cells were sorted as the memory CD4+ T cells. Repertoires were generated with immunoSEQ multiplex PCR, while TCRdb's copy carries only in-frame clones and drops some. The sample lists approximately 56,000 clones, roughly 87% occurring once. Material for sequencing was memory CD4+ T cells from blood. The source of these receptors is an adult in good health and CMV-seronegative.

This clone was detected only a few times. The CDR3 region is CASSSSGPSSSYNSPLHF. The CDR3 nucleotides read TGTGCCAGCTCATCCTCCGGCCCTTCGAGCTCCTATAATTCACCCCTCCACTTT. This rearrangement joins TRBV18 to TRBJ1-6; D gene ambiguous. Germline V lookup: CDR1 KGHSH, CDR2 LQKENI. The CDR3 extends over 18 amino acids. V lost 5 bases and J 0 bases, leaving 17 bases between the germline ends.

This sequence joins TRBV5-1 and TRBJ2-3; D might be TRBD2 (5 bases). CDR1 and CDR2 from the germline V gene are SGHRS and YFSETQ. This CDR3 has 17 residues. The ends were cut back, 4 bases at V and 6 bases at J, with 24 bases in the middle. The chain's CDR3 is CASSLRGSQGIRDTQYF. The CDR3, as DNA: TGCGCCAGCAGCCTCCGGGGAAGTCAAGGCATAAGGGATACGCAGTATTTT. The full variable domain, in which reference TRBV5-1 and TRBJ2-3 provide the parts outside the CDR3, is KAGVTQTPRYLIKTRGQQVTLSCSPISGHRSVSWYQQTPGQGLQFLFEYFSETQRNKGNFPGRFSGRQFSNSRSEMNVSTLELGDSALYLCASSLRGSQGIRDTQYFGPGTRLTVL.

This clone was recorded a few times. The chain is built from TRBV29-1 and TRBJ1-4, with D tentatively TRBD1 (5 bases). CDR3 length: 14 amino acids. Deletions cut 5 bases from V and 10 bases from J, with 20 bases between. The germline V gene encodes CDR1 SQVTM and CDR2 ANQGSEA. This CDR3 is CSVTIDTARGKLFF. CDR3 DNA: TGCAGCGTTACAATTGACACCGCGAGGGGAAAACTGTTTTTT.

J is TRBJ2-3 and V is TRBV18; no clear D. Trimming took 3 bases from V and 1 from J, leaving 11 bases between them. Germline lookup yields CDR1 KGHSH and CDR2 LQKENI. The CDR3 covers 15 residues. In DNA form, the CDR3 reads TGTGCCAGCTCACCCCCAGGTTTTGGCACAGATACGCAGTATTTT. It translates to CASSPPGFGTDTQYF.

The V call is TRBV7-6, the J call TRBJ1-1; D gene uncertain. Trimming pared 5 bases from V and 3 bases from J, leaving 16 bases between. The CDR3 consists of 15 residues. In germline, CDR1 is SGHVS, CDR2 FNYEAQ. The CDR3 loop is CASSAQGIVDTEAFF. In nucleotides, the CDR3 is TGTGCCAGCAGCGCTCAAGGGATAGTGGACACTGAAGCTTTCTTT.

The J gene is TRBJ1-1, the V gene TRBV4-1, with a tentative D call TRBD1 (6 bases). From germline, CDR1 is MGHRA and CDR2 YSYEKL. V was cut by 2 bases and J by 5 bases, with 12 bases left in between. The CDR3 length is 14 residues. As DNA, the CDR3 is TGCGCCAGCAGCCAACCCGACAGGCAAACTGAAGCTTTCTTT. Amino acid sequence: CASSQPDRQTEAFF.

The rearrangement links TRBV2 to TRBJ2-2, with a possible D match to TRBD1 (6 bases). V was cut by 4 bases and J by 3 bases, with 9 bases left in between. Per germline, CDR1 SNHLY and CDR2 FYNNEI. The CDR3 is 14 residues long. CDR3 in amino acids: CASSVRGYTGELFF. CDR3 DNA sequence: TGTGCCAGCAGTGTAAGGGGGTACACCGGGGAGCTGTTTTTT.

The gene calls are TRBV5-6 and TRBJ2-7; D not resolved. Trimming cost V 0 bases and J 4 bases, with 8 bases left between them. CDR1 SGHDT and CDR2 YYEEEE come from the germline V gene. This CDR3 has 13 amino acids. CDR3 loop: CASSLASVYEQYF. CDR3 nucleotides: TGTGCCAGCAGCTTGGCCAGCGTATACGAGCAGTACTTC.

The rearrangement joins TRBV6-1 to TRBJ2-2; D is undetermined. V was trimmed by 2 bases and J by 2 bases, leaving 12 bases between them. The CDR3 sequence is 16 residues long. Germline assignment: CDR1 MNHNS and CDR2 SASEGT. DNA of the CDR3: TGTGCCAGCAGTGAACGCCAGATGGGAAACACCGGGGAGCTGTTTTTT. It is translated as CASSERQMGNTGELFF.